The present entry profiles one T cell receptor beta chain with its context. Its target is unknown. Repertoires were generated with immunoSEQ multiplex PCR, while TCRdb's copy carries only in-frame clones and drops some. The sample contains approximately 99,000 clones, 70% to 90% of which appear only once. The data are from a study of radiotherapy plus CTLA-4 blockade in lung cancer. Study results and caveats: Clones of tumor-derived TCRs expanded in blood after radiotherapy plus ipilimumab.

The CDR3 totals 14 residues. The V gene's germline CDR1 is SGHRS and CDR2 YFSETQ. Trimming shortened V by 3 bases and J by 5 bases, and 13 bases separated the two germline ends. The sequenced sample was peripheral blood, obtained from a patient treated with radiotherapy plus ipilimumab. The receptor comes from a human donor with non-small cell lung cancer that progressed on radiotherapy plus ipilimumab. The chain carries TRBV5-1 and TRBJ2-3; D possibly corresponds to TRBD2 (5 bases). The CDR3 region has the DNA TGCGCCAGCAGCTCCAGCGGTCCCGGAGATACGCAGTATTTT. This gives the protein CASSSSGPGDTQYF.